Shown below are 18 T cell receptor beta chains from a single sample sequenced in a study of T cell responses to AZD1222 COVID-19 vaccine. Profiling relied on immunoSEQ multiplex PCR, and the TCRdb table lists in-frame clones only, not all of them. The sample consists of some 150,000 clones, approximately 93% of them appearing once. Material: peripheral blood, obtained on day 0 of AZD1222 vaccination. These receptors were obtained from an adult in good health.

This chain links TRBV3-1 (or the pseudogene TRBV3-2) with TRBJ1-5; D ambiguous. V gave up 1 base and J gave up 3 bases, with 16 bases separating them. CDR1 LGHDT and CDR2 YNNKEL come from the germline V gene (reference sequence). This CDR3 is 17 amino acids long. CDR3 residues: CASSQAPQGPINQPQHF. The CDR3 bases are TGTGCCAGCAGCCAAGCCCCCCAAGGGCCAATCAATCAGCCCCAGCATTTT.

V gene TRBV29-1 combines with J gene TRBJ1-1; TRBD1 is a possible D gene (6 bases). This CDR3 is built from 13 residues. Trimming left V 2 bases short and J 5 bases short, with 12 bases between. Per germline, CDR1 SQVTM and CDR2 ANQGSEA. The CDR3 nucleotides are TGCAGCGTTGAAAACAGGGTGGGGACTGAAGCTTTCTTT. Protein product: CSVENRVGTEAFF.

The chain recombines TRBV23-1 with TRBJ2-7; 7 bases fit TRBD1. TRBV23-1 is an open reading frame whose function is uncertain. The CDR3 contains 15 residues. Trimming removed 4 bases from V and 2 bases from J; junction bases left unmatched: 8. DNA of the CDR3: TGCGCCAGCAGTCGGCCAGACAGGGCAGCCTACGAGCAGTACTTC. This sequence encodes CASSRPDRAAYEQYF.

V is TRBV6-5 and J is TRBJ1-6; D is possibly TRBD1 (5 bases). Trimming pared 7 bases from V and 5 bases from J, leaving 15 bases between. CDR1 is MNHEY and CDR2 is SVGAGI in the germline V gene. The CDR3 totals 15 residues. The CDR3 nucleotides are TGTGCCAGCACCTCAGGGACGGGCCATAATTCACCCCTCCACTTT. It specifies CASTSGTGHNSPLHF.

J is TRBJ1-6 and V is TRBV11-2; 7 bases are a match to TRBD1. The CDR3 spans 18 residues. The ends lost 1 base at V and 9 bases at J; junction bases unmatched: 15. The germline gives CDR1 SGHAT, CDR2 FQNNGV. The CDR3 protein is CASSLGGPGRGIGSPLHF. The DNA for the CDR3 is TGTGCCAGCAGCTTAGGAGGCCCGGGCAGGGGGATCGGTTCACCCCTCCACTTT.

This sequence joins TRBV28 and TRBJ2-1; D is undetermined. There are 12 residues in the CDR3. Germline CDR1 and CDR2: MDHEN and SYDVKM. Trimming left V 10 bases short and J 0 bases short, with 7 bases between. CDR3 protein: CATGGSYNEQFF. Here the CDR3 DNA reads TGTGCCACAGGTGGCTCCTACAATGAGCAGTTCTTC.

The chain combines TRBV10-1 with TRBJ2-1; D is undetermined. The CDR3 covers 16 residues. V gave up 0 bases and J gave up 2 bases, with 11 bases separating them. Germline V lookup: CDR1 WNHNN, CDR2 SYGVQD (reference sequence). The CDR3 loop reads CASSESMGSTYNEQFF. CDR3 DNA: TGCGCCAGCAGTGAGTCGATGGGTAGCACCTACAATGAGCAGTTCTTC.

The chain employs TRBV30 and TRBJ1-5, with 7 bases fitting TRBD1. V shed 3 bases, J shed 1 base, and the junction held 6 bases outside the gene matches. Germline assignment: CDR1 GTSNPN and CDR2 SVGIG (reference sequence). The CDR3 sequence is 15 residues long. The CDR3 protein is CAWRPTGASNQPQHF. The CDR3 bases are TGTGCCTGGAGACCCACAGGGGCAAGCAATCAGCCCCAGCATTTT.

V usage is TRBV27 and J usage is TRBJ2-3; the D gene is possibly TRBD2 (6 bases). The CDR3 consists of 15 residues. Germline V gives CDR1 MNHEY, CDR2 SMNVEV (reference sequence). V was trimmed by 5 bases and J by 2 bases, leaving 14 bases between them. CDR3 DNA: TGTGCCAGCAGTGATCCGGGACTTAACACAGATACGCAGTATTTT. Residues: CASSDPGLNTDTQYF.

This sequence joins TRBV5-6 and TRBJ1-2; 7 bases map to TRBD1. Per germline, CDR1 SGHDT and CDR2 YYEEEE. V shed 3 bases, J shed 1 base, and the junction held 3 bases outside the gene matches. The CDR3 totals 14 residues. As DNA, the CDR3 is TGTGCCAGCAGCTGGGGGGACAGTAACTATGGCTACACCTTC. Its translation: CASSWGDSNYGYTF.

The J gene is TRBJ1-2, the V gene TRBV28; D is possibly TRBD1 (5 bases). Germline lookup yields CDR1 MDHEN and CDR2 SYDVKM. V was clipped by 5 bases and J by 4 bases, with 14 bases between them. The CDR3 runs to 14 residues. The CDR3 loop is CASSPPTASYGYTF. The CDR3 region has the DNA TGTGCCAGCAGTCCTCCGACAGCCTCCTATGGCTACACCTTC.

V and J are TRBV28 and TRBJ1-5, with 7 nucleotides matching TRBD1. This CDR3 region has 17 residues. The germline CDR1 and CDR2 sequences are MDHEN and SYDVKM. V dropped 4 bases and J dropped 0; count of bases not matched to a gene: 9. CDR3 nucleotides: TGTGCCAGCAGTTCCACAGGGGCGCTGTATAGCAATCAGCCCCAGCATTTT. This sequence encodes CASSSTGALYSNQPQHF.

The gene calls are TRBV27 and TRBJ2-3; 9 bases are shared with TRBD2. Trimming removed 3 bases from V and 0 bases from J; junction bases left unmatched: 16. The germline gives CDR1 MNHEY, CDR2 SMNVEV (reference sequence). The CDR3 covers 20 residues. The CDR3 sequence: CASSLRGGAVSRGSTDTQYF. The CDR3 DNA sequence: TGTGCCAGCAGTTTGCGCGGGGGGGCGGTGTCCCGCGGAAGCACAGATACGCAGTATTTT.

The chain couples TRBV10-3 to TRBJ1-6; D is perhaps TRBD1 (5 bases). V lost 4 bases, J lost 13 bases, and 14 bases lay in between. This CDR3 is 13 amino acids long. The germline CDR1 and CDR2 sequences are ENHRY and SYGVKD. The CDR3 protein is CAISGGPGFPLHF. CDR3 nucleotides: TGTGCCATCAGTGGGGGACCGGGTTTTCCCCTCCACTTT.

The chain joins TRBV11-3 to TRBJ1-1, with D possibly being TRBD1 (5 bases). This CDR3 has 13 amino acids. The germline V gene encodes CDR1 SGHNT and CDR2 YENEEA. V was shortened by 5 bases and J by 7 bases, with 14 bases between the two germline ends. CDR3: CASSPSWGNEAFF. The CDR3 DNA follows: TGTGCCAGCAGCCCAAGCTGGGGCAATGAAGCTTTCTTT.

The rearrangement uses TRBV4-2 and TRBJ1-2, with 11 positions matching TRBD1. Germline V gene data show CDR1 as LGHNA and CDR2 as YNFKEQ. The V segment lost 3 bases and the J segment 5 bases; nucleotides outside the gene matches: 2. The CDR3 totals 14 residues. CDR3: CASSHGQGAYGYTF. The DNA for the CDR3 is TGTGCCAGCAGCCATGGACAGGGGGCGTATGGCTACACCTTC.

As concerns this clone: The identical CDR3 is also encoded by other nucleotide sequences in the sample. The chain has TRBV12-3 or TRBV12-4 and TRBJ1-3; no clear D gene. The germline V and J ends were trimmed by 3 bases and 1 base, with 1 base remaining between them. This CDR3 comprises 12 residues. The CDR3 loop reads CASSFSGNTIYF. The CDR3 DNA follows: TGTGCCAGCAGTTTTTCTGGAAACACCATATATTTT.

The chain recombines TRBV7-9 with TRBJ2-7, with 10 bases fitting TRBD2. V trimming: 4 bases; J trimming: 6 bases; junction bases outside the gene matches: 9. Germline V CDR1 and CDR2: SEHNR, FQNEAQ (reference sequence). The CDR3 has 15 amino acids. The CDR3, as DNA: TGTGCCAGCAGCTACTCCGGGACTAGCGCGGGCGAGCAGTACTTC. Translation gives CASSYSGTSAGEQYF.